This is a list of T cell receptor beta chains from one sample in a study of cytomegalovirus exposure and HLA in healthy donors. Assay: immunoSEQ multiplex PCR; the TCRdb copy retains only in-frame clones and omits some. The data show approximately 180,000 clones, over 60% seen once. Sequenced input: PBMCs. The receptor source for this set is a woman between 40 and 55 years old in good health and CMV-seronegative. Both conserved end residues are part of each CDR3. Each record gives: D gene, V gene, clone size, J gene, CDR3 DNA, CDR3 protein. D genes are given only for firm matches. The size entry is marked missing in some rows and otherwise reads once, few, many or a size class.

NA	TRBV29-1	NA	TRBJ1-4	TGCAGCGTTGAAGGCGGCAGTCGAGAAAAACTGTTTTTT	CSVEGGSREKLFF
NA	TRBV19	NA	TRBJ2-2	TGTGCCAGTAGTATGGTACAGAACACCGGGGAGCTGTTTTTT	CASSMVQNTGELFF
NA	TRBV28	few	TRBJ2-7	TGTGCCAGCAGTTATAATAGGGGTTCACCCGGCTCCTACGAGCAGTACTTC	CASSYNRGSPGSYEQYF
TRBD1	TRBV19	NA	TRBJ1-1	TGTGCCAGTAGTATTACCCGGGACAGGGGGCGATTCACTGAAGCTTTCTTT	CASSITRDRGRFTEAFF
NA	TRBV7-3	NA	TRBJ2-1	TGTGCCAGCAGCCCCAGACAAGCTTCCTACAATGAGCAGTTCTTC	CASSPRQASYNEQFF
NA	TRBV6-1	NA	TRBJ2-3	TGTGCCAGCACTTGGACTACTACAGATACGCAGTATTTT	CASTWTTTDTQYF
NA	TRBV7-2	NA	TRBJ1-4	TGTGCCAGCAGCCTAGCGTCGGAGAATGAAAAACTGTTTTTT	CASSLASENEKLFF
TRBD2	TRBV4-1	NA	TRBJ2-3	TGCGCCAGCAGCCAAGATCTCGCGGGAGTTCCAGATTTT	CASSQDLAGVPDF
NA	TRBV27	NA	TRBJ2-1	TGTGCCAGCAGTTTATACGGTGAGCAGTTCTTC	CASSLYGEQFF
TRBD2	TRBV9	once	TRBJ2-6	TGTGCCAGCAGCATCGGACTAGCGGGAGAACCTGGGGCCAACGTCCTGACTTTC	CASSIGLAGEPGANVLTF
TRBD1	TRBV14	few	TRBJ2-2	TGTGCCAGCAGCCACGGGACAGGACCCACCGGGGAGCTGTTTTTT	CASSHGTGPTGELFF
TRBD2	TRBV19	many	TRBJ2-1	TGTGCCAGCTCCCTGAGACTAGCATCCAATGAGCAGTTCTTC	CASSLRLASNEQFF
TRBD1	TRBV11-2	NA	TRBJ1-2	TGTGCCAGCAGCCTCCCCGGGACAGGCAACTATGGCTACACCTTC	CASSLPGTGNYGYTF
NA	TRBV11-1	NA	TRBJ2-3	TGTGCCAGCAGCTCAGTTGACAGGGGAGGGGGCACAGATACGCAGTATTTT	CASSSVDRGGGTDTQYF
NA	TRBV7-2	NA	TRBJ2-3	TGTGCCAGCAGCTTAATAGTCGATACGCAGTATTTT	CASSLIVDTQYF
NA	TRBV5-1	NA	TRBJ1-2	TGCGCCAGCAGCCCCGCGACAGGTAGTGGCTACACCTTC	CASSPATGSGYTF
NA	TRBV15	NA	TRBJ2-1	TGTGCCACCAGCAGAGATCTTAGGGGGAGGGCAAGCAATGAGCAGTTCTTC	CATSRDLRGRASNEQFF
NA	TRBV7-2	NA	TRBJ1-1	TGTGCCACTTCGACAGTCAGGAACACTGAAGCTTTCTTT	CATSTVRNTEAFF
NA	TRBV5-1	few	TRBJ2-2	TGCGCCAGCAGTCCGGGAGTTAACACCGGGGAGCTGTTTTTT	CASSPGVNTGELFF
NA	TRBV7-8	NA	TRBJ1-2	TGTGCCAGCAGCACGACAGAGAACTATGGCTACACCTTC	CASSTTENYGYTF
TRBD1	TRBV19	NA	TRBJ1-2	TGTGCCAGTAGTCGAGAGTTCTGGCAGGGGGTGGGTGGCTACACCTTC	CASSREFWQGVGGYTF
NA	TRBV6-1	NA	TRBJ2-5	TGTGCCAGCACCGTAACCACAGGGTTTGTGGAGACCCAGTACTTC	CASTVTTGFVETQYF
TRBD1	TRBV19	NA	TRBJ1-5	TGTGCCAGTTCCGGGACAGGCAATCAGCCCCAGCATTTT	CASSGTGNQPQHF
NA	TRBV7-2	NA	TRBJ2-7	TGTGCCAGCAGCCCCAGCTCCTACGAGCAGTACTTC	CASSPSSYEQYF
TRBD2	TRBV6-1	NA	TRBJ2-2	TGTGCCAGCAGTTCCGCGGGAGGGGTCACCGGGGAGCTGTTTTTT	CASSSAGGVTGELFF
TRBD2	TRBV7-3	NA	TRBJ2-7	TGTGCCAGCAGCTCCTCAGCGGGGGGCTCCTACGAGCAGTACTTC	CASSSSAGGSYEQYF
TRBD1	TRBV5-4	once	TRBJ1-2	TGTGCCAGCAGCCCAAAACAGGGGTCCTATGGCTACACCTTC	CASSPKQGSYGYTF
TRBD2	TRBV11-3	NA	TRBJ2-1	TGTGCCAGCAGCTTAGATGGGAGGGAGGGCCGGGATGAGCAGTTCTTC	CASSLDGREGRDEQFF
NA	TRBV25-1	NA	TRBJ1-2	TGTGCCAGCAGTGACCGGGACTCCAACTATGGCTACACCTTC	CASSDRDSNYGYTF
NA	TRBV7-6	NA	TRBJ2-1	TGTGCCAGCAGCTCGCTAGGGGTGGCCGAGTTCTTC	CASSSLGVAEFF
NA	TRBV7-7	NA	TRBJ2-3	TGTGCTAGCGCGGCTAGCGGCACAGATACGCAGTATTTT	CASAASGTDTQYF
NA	TRBV6-5	NA	TRBJ2-3	TGTGCCAGCAGTTACGACCACGCGGCAGATACGCAGTATTTT	CASSYDHAADTQYF
TRBD2	TRBV9	NA	TRBJ2-2	TGTGCCAGCAGCCCTGGGACTAGCGGGGCGGAGCTGTTTTTT	CASSPGTSGAELFF
NA	TRBV7-2	NA	TRBJ2-7	TGTGCCAGCAGCGTAGGAATCCGGGGGAGCGAGCAGTACTTC	CASSVGIRGSEQYF
TRBD1	TRBV9	NA	TRBJ1-2	TGTGCCAGCAGCCCGCCGGGACAGGGGGTCGGAGGCTACACCTTC	CASSPPGQGVGGYTF
NA	TRBV2	NA	TRBJ1-5	TGTGCCAGCAGTGAACTTGGGGCAGGGGGCAATCAGCCCCAGCATTTT	CASSELGAGGNQPQHF
NA	TRBV6-1	NA	TRBJ2-2	TGTGCCAGCATTCGGGTTAACACCGGGGAGCTGTTTTTT	CASIRVNTGELFF
TRBD1	TRBV6-6	NA	TRBJ2-1	TGTGCCAGCGAACTCAGGGGGCCGAACGGGGGGCAGTTCTTC	CASELRGPNGGQFF
TRBD1	TRBV18	NA	TRBJ1-1	TGTGCCAGCTCACGTTCCGTAGGCGGGACAGGGTATAGTACTGAAGCTTTCTTT	CASSRSVGGTGYSTEAFF
NA	TRBV19	NA	TRBJ1-4	TGTGCCAGTAGTAAATCGGTCCTAAGTAATGAAAAACTGTTTTTT	CASSKSVLSNEKLFF
NA	TRBV5-1	NA	TRBJ2-2	TGCGCCAGCAGACTTGGGTCCAGCGGCAACACCGGGGAGCTGTTTTTT	CASRLGSSGNTGELFF